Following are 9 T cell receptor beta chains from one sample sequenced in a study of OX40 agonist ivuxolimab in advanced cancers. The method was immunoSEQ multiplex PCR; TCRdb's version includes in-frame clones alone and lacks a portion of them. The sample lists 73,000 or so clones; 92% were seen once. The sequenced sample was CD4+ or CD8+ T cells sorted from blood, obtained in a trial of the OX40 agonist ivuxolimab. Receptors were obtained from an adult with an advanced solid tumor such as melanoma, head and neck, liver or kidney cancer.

CDR3 in DNA: TGTGCCAGCACCCGACTGTCCGGGACTAGCGGCCATGAGCAGTTCTTC. This sequence encodes CASTRLSGTSGHEQFF. The chain uses TRBV19 and TRBJ2-1; the match to TRBD2 covers 11 bases. J was trimmed by 8 bases and V by 9 bases; bases with no gene match: 15. There are 16 residues in the CDR3. Germline values: CDR1 LNHDA, CDR2 SQIVND (reference sequence).

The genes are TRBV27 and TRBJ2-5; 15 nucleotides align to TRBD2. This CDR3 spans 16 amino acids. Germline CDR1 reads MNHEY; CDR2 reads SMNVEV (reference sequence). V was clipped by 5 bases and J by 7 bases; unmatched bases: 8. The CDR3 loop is CASSHGLAGGFGTQYF. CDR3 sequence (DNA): TGTGCCAGCAGTCACGGACTAGCGGGAGGGTTCGGGACCCAGTACTTC.

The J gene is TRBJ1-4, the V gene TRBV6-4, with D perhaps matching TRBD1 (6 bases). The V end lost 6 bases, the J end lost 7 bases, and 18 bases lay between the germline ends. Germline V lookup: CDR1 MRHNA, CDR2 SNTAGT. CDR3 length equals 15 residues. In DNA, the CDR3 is TGTGCCAGCAGCAGGGGCGCGTCGGTGACTGAAAAACTGTTTTTT. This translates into CASSRGASVTEKLFF.

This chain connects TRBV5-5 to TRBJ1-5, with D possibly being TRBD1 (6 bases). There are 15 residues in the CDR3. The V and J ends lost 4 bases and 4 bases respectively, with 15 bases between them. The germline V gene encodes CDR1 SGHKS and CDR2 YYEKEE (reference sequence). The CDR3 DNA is TGTGCCAGCAGCCGCGACCCACAGGGAAATCAGCCCCAGCATTTT. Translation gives CASSRDPQGNQPQHF.

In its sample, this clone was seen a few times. This chain's CDR3 is CASRRTSGTFGFF. In DNA, the CDR3 is TGTGCCAGCAGAAGGACTAGCGGGACCTTTGGGTTCTTC. The gene calls are TRBV6-5 and TRBJ2-1; 12 bases are a match to TRBD2. V was pared by 6 bases and J by 15 bases, with 9 bases of the junction left unmatched. Germline CDR1 reads MNHEY; CDR2 reads SVGAGI. The CDR3 is 13 residues long.

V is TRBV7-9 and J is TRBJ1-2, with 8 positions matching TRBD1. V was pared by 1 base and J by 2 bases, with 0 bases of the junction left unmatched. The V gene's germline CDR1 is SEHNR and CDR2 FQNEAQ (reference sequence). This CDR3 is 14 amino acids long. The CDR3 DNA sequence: TGTGCCAGCAGCTTAGGACAGGGGAACTATGGCTACACCTTC. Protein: CASSLGQGNYGYTF.

The CDR3 sequence is CASSFIPGVNTEAFF. The CDR3 DNA reads as TGCGCCAGCAGCTTTATCCCAGGGGTGAACACTGAAGCTTTCTTT. This chain joins TRBV5-1 and TRBJ1-1, with a possible D match to TRBD1 (6 bases). Germline CDR1 SGHRS, CDR2 YFSETQ. Trimming pared 2 bases from V and 0 bases from J, leaving 11 bases between. The CDR3 covers 15 residues. The full variable domain, with the rest looked up from reference TRBV5-1 and TRBJ1-1, is KAGVTQTPRYLIKTRGQQVTLSCSPISGHRSVSWYQQTPGQGLQFLFEYFSETQRNKGNFPGRFSGRQFSNSRSEMNVSTLELGDSALYLCASSFIPGVNTEAFFGQGTRLTVV.

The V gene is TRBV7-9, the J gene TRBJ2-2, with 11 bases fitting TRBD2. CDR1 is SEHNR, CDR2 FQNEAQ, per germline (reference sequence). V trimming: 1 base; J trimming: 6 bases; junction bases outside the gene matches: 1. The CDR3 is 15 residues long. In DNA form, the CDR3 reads TGTGCCAGCAGCTTAGGTAGCGGGAGGGCCGGGGAGCTGTTTTTT. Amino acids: CASSLGSGRAGELFF.

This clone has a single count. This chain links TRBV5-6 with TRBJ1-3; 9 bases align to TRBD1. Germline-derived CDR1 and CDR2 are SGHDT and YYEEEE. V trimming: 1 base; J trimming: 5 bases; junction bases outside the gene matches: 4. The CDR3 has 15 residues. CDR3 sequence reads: CASSLNRGRRNTIYF. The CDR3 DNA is TGTGCCAGCAGCTTGAACAGGGGGCGAAGAAACACCATATATTTT. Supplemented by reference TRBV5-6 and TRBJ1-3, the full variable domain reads DAGVTQSPTHLIKTRGQQVTLRCSPKSGHDTVSWYQQALGQGPQFIFQYYEEEERQRGNFPDRFSGHQFPNYSSELNVNALLLGDSALYLCASSLNRGRRNTIYFGEGSWLTVV.